This TCR beta chain was profiled in a study of Ad26.COV2.S vaccination and SARS-CoV-2 variants (dated by TCRdb to the early 2020s). The study in broad terms: Donors in the vaccine arm were drawn from COV1001, a multicentre, randomized, double-blind, placebo-controlled phase I-IIa trial testing Ad26.COV2.S in healthy adults. The TCR-sequenced set comprised roughly 30 samples: approximately 19 Ad26.COV2.S vaccine recipients, 5 placebo recipients and 8 SARS-CoV-2 convalescent individuals. The specificity and breadth of SARS-CoV-2-reactive T cell receptors after Ad26.COV2.S vaccination were assessed by TCRbeta repertoire sequencing. Blinding of investigators to trial group allocation was maintained during experiments and outcome assessment. Ad26.COV2.S was given intramuscularly at 5x10^10 or 1x10^11 viral particles, as a single shot or as two shots 56 days apart. Trial participants were randomized into five groups of five, in which low-dose or high-dose Ad26.COV2.S was given once or twice, or placebo was given on both occasions. Overall study results and their limits: After vaccination, spike-specific CD8+ and CD4+ T cell responses were reported to show substantial breadth. Higher spike-specific TCR breadth was observed in Ad26.COV2.S recipients than in placebo recipients (P = 0.0014). Vaccine and placebo recipients had comparable non-spike TCR breadth, which fits with the vaccine containing only spike. According to the authors, total T cell responses may have been underestimated by the TCR breadth and depth analyses. The study was not powered to compare responses between vaccine doses or regimens.

V is trimmed back by 3 bases and J by 4 bases, and the junction contains 1 base that no gene match accounts for. The CDR3 measures 13 amino acids from cysteine to phenylalanine. The retained sequence is limited to the CDR3, 39 bases, with the frame set at the first base. The germline V gene (reference sequence) provides CDR1 LNHDA and CDR2 SQIVND. The immunoSEQ Assay was the method used to sequence TCRbeta CDR3 regions. After extraction, genomic DNA underwent amplification by bias-controlled multiplex PCR, followed by high-throughput sequencing. The study's processing was this. To quantify the absolute abundance of each unique TCRbeta CDR3 region, sequences were collapsed and filtered. T cell fraction was estimated by normalization of TCRbeta template counts to usable DNA, with usable DNA being measured through amplification of reference genes present in all nucleated cells. Repertoire TCRs were annotated as SARS-CoV-2-specific when V gene, CDR3 amino acid sequence and J gene were exactly matched to a known reactive TCR set. The reference SARS-CoV-2 TCR set was obtained from MIRA and was filtered for enrichment in COVID-19-positive ImmuneCODE repertoires, whereby public or cross-reactive TCRs were removed. Using the MIRA antigens, annotated TCRs were further analysed by specific ORF or by position within an ORF. Depth was the summed frequency of annotated unique rearrangements, while breadth was defined as annotated unique rearrangements over total unique productive rearrangements. Group comparisons of TCR breadth used two-sided Wilcoxon rank-sum tests. TCRdb re-hosts the immuneACCESS table, in-frame sequences only. Its copies lack some clones; in the studies checked, an unresolved V gene accounts for under half of them, and the cause for the rest is not known. V and J calls and clone size are those listed in that table; D and trimming were worked out from the DNA. The sample includes around 320,000 clones, with around 81% observed a single time. Around 2% of the sample lies in the top ten.

Explained via the paper, the treatment or condition label denotes: around 19 received Ad26.COV2.S at low or high dose, single or two shots; about five received placebo; per-sample allocation not given. Repertoires of vaccine and placebo recipients were sequenced from samples taken on day 63 after the first injection. Between 29 July and 7 August 2020, Cohort 1b enrolled 25 adults aged 18-55 years at one site in Boston, USA. Ad26.COV2.S was a replication-incompetent adenovirus type 26 vector that expressed a prefusion-stabilized SARS-CoV-2 spike protein derived from the original Wuhan strain. About this clone itself: No cognate antigen has been identified for it. There are no base qualities to consult, and no much larger clone falls within one base.

The chain is encoded by TRBV19 joined to TRBJ2-7, with 9 central nucleotides matching TRBD1. The receptor was isolated from a person aged 18 to 65 who received the Ad26.COV2.S COVID-19 vaccine or a placebo. Sequenced here: peripheral blood, sampled in a trial of Ad26.COV2.S vaccine versus placebo. The CDR3 region reads CASSMDRGYEQYF. In nucleotides, the sequence is TGTGCCAGTAGTATGGACAGGGGTTACGAGCAGTACTTC.